Listed below are T cell receptor beta chains from one sample, sequenced in a study of technical replicates of blood from several donors. The assay was immunoSEQ multiplex PCR, and TCRdb's table has in-frame clones only and misses some. The sample records some 48,000 clones, approximately 90% being singletons. Sequencing was performed on PBMCs. These TCRs come from a human donor in good health. Some clones in this sample may be carry-over from other donors' samples. CDR3s include the opening cysteine and the closing phenylalanine or tryptophan. D genes are given only for firm matches. Clone size is given for some rows only: seen once, a few or many times, or a class if the clone is expanded.

V gene: TRBV27; D gene: TRBD1; J gene: TRBJ2-7; clone size: .; CDR3 protein: CASSAGTGGYEQYF; CDR3 DNA: TGTGCCAGCAGTGCGGGGACAGGGGGCTACGAGCAGTACTTC
V gene: TRBV5-1; D gene: .; J gene: TRBJ2-5; clone size: once; CDR3 protein: CASSLAPRVSGQETQYF; CDR3 DNA: TGCGCCAGCAGCTTGGCCCCCCGGGTCAGTGGGCAAGAGACCCAGTACTTC
V gene: TRBV2; D gene: .; J gene: TRBJ2-7; clone size: .; CDR3 protein: CASGMAYEQYF; CDR3 DNA: TGTGCATCGGGTATGGCCTACGAGCAGTACTTC
V gene: TRBV11-2; D gene: .; J gene: TRBJ1-2; clone size: .; CDR3 protein: CAKKPQDYGYTF; CDR3 DNA: TGTGCCAAAAAACCACAGGACTATGGCTACACCTTC
V gene: TRBV27; D gene: TRBD1; J gene: TRBJ2-6; clone size: .; CDR3 protein: CASSLWGQLSGANVLTF; CDR3 DNA: TGTGCCAGCAGTCTGTGGGGACAGCTCTCTGGGGCCAACGTCCTGACTTTC
V gene: TRBV29-1; D gene: .; J gene: TRBJ2-7; clone size: .; CDR3 protein: CSVEGMTGSYEQYF; CDR3 DNA: TGCAGCGTTGAGGGAATGACAGGATCCTACGAGCAGTACTTC
V gene: TRBV5-1; D gene: TRBD1; J gene: TRBJ2-5; clone size: .; CDR3 protein: CASGQGLETQYF; CDR3 DNA: TGCGCCAGCGGACAGGGCTTGGAGACCCAGTACTTC
V gene: TRBV25-1; D gene: TRBD2; J gene: TRBJ2-4; clone size: .; CDR3 protein: CASSDASGGKNIQYF; CDR3 DNA: TGTGCCAGCAGTGATGCTAGCGGGGGGAAAAACATTCAGTACTTC
V gene: TRBV6-1; D gene: .; J gene: TRBJ1-5; clone size: .; CDR3 protein: CATGAGAGSQPQHF; CDR3 DNA: TGTGCCACCGGGGCAGGGGCAGGTTCTCAGCCCCAGCATTTT
V gene: TRBV5-5; D gene: TRBD1; J gene: TRBJ1-2; clone size: .; CDR3 protein: CASSSGGRNYGYTF; CDR3 DNA: TGTGCCAGCAGCTCAGGGGGACGTAACTATGGCTACACCTTC
V gene: TRBV7-2; D gene: .; J gene: TRBJ2-7; clone size: once; CDR3 protein: CASSLEAHYEQYF; CDR3 DNA: TGTGCCAGCAGCTTAGAAGCCCACTACGAGCAGTACTTC
V gene: TRBV5-4; D gene: TRBD1; J gene: TRBJ1-2; clone size: .; CDR3 protein: CASSSGGKGAFLYGYTF; CDR3 DNA: TGTGCCAGCAGCTCGGGTGGGAAGGGGGCCTTTCTCTATGGCTACACCTTC
V gene: TRBV6-4; D gene: .; J gene: TRBJ2-1; clone size: .; CDR3 protein: CASSPSLARMGEQFF; CDR3 DNA: TGTGCCAGCAGTCCGTCCCTAGCGCGTATGGGTGAGCAGTTCTTC
V gene: TRBV5-6; D gene: TRBD2; J gene: TRBJ2-1; clone size: .; CDR3 protein: CASSLAGGNNEQFF; CDR3 DNA: TGTGCCAGCAGCTTAGCGGGAGGGAACAATGAGCAGTTCTTC
V gene: TRBV9; D gene: .; J gene: TRBJ2-5; clone size: .; CDR3 protein: CASSVLQGIGETQYF; CDR3 DNA: TGTGCCAGCAGCGTTTTACAGGGAATAGGAGAGACCCAGTACTTC
V gene: TRBV28; D gene: .; J gene: TRBJ1-5; clone size: .; CDR3 protein: CASSLGRIVSNQPQHF; CDR3 DNA: TGTGCCAGCAGTTTAGGGAGGATCGTAAGCAATCAGCCCCAGCATTTT
V gene: TRBV12-5; D gene: TRBD2; J gene: TRBJ2-5; clone size: .; CDR3 protein: CASGLGGLAGAIETQYF; CDR3 DNA: TGTGCTAGTGGTTTGGGCGGTTTAGCGGGAGCTATAGAGACCCAGTACTTC
V gene: TRBV13; D gene: .; J gene: TRBJ1-4; clone size: .; CDR3 protein: CASSLAPGSNEKLFF; CDR3 DNA: TGTGCCAGCAGCTTAGCTCCAGGGTCTAATGAAAAACTGTTTTTT
V gene: TRBV19; D gene: .; J gene: TRBJ1-5; clone size: .; CDR3 protein: CASRTLLERRNQPQHF; CDR3 DNA: TGTGCCAGTAGAACCCTCCTTGAGCGTCGCAATCAGCCCCAGCATTTT
V gene: TRBV7-2; D gene: TRBD1; J gene: TRBJ1-2; clone size: few; CDR3 protein: CASSRDRFVGYTF; CDR3 DNA: TGTGCCAGCAGCCGGGACAGGTTCGTTGGCTACACCTTC
V gene: TRBV5-8; D gene: TRBD1; J gene: TRBJ1-6; clone size: .; CDR3 protein: CASSPTRRGLNSPLHF; CDR3 DNA: TGTGCCAGCAGCCCTACGAGGAGGGGGCTGAATTCACCCCTCCACTTT
V gene: TRBV5-6; D gene: .; J gene: TRBJ1-1; clone size: .; CDR3 protein: CASSWGQVMTEAFF; CDR3 DNA: TGTGCCAGCTCATGGGGACAAGTAATGACTGAAGCTTTCTTT
V gene: TRBV5-1; D gene: .; J gene: TRBJ1-6; clone size: .; CDR3 protein: CASTQGGSPLHF; CDR3 DNA: TGCGCCAGCACCCAGGGAGGTTCACCCCTCCACTTT
V gene: TRBV29-1; D gene: TRBD1; J gene: TRBJ1-1; clone size: .; CDR3 protein: CSADRGHTEAFF; CDR3 DNA: TGCAGCGCCGACAGGGGGCACACTGAAGCTTTCTTT
V gene: TRBV10-3; D gene: TRBD2; J gene: TRBJ2-7; clone size: .; CDR3 protein: CAISASSGRAGEQYF; CDR3 DNA: TGTGCCATCAGTGCCTCTAGCGGGAGGGCGGGAGAGCAGTACTTC
V gene: TRBV7-6; D gene: .; J gene: TRBJ2-5; clone size: .; CDR3 protein: CASSSVLTQETQYF; CDR3 DNA: TGTGCCAGCAGCTCGGTCTTGACACAAGAGACCCAGTACTTC
V gene: TRBV6-1; D gene: .; J gene: TRBJ1-3; clone size: .; CDR3 protein: CASSDQSGFSGNTIYF; CDR3 DNA: TGTGCCAGCAGTGATCAATCAGGGTTCTCTGGAAACACCATATATTTT
V gene: TRBV7-3; D gene: TRBD2; J gene: TRBJ2-3; clone size: .; CDR3 protein: CASSSAGGGTDTQYF; CDR3 DNA: TGTGCCAGCAGCTCAGCGGGGGGGGGCACAGATACGCAGTATTTT
V gene: TRBV5-1; D gene: .; J gene: TRBJ2-5; clone size: .; CDR3 protein: CASSLGGAETQYF; CDR3 DNA: TGCGCCAGCAGCTTGGGGGGAGCTGAGACCCAGTACTTC
V gene: TRBV7-9; D gene: .; J gene: TRBJ2-7; clone size: .; CDR3 protein: CASSLASRVPYEQYF; CDR3 DNA: TGTGCCAGCAGCTTAGCGAGCAGGGTGCCCTACGAGCAGTACTTC
V gene: TRBV18; D gene: TRBD1; J gene: TRBJ1-3; clone size: .; CDR3 protein: CASSQGIDRAGNTIYF; CDR3 DNA: TGTGCCAGCTCACAAGGGATCGACAGGGCTGGAAACACCATATATTTT
V gene: TRBV6-6; D gene: TRBD1; J gene: TRBJ1-2; clone size: .; CDR3 protein: CASSSQGNYGYTF; CDR3 DNA: TGTGCCAGCAGTTCACAGGGGAACTATGGCTACACCTTC
V gene: TRBV5-4; D gene: .; J gene: TRBJ1-1; clone size: .; CDR3 protein: CASSFGQRNTEAFF; CDR3 DNA: TGTGCCAGCAGCTTCGGACAGAGGAACACTGAAGCTTTCTTT
V gene: TRBV7-2; D gene: TRBD2; J gene: TRBJ2-3; clone size: once; CDR3 protein: CASSLLAGGNSDTQYF; CDR3 DNA: TGTGCCAGCAGCCTACTAGCGGGAGGGAATTCAGATACGCAGTATTTT
V gene: TRBV5-1; D gene: TRBD2; J gene: TRBJ2-7; clone size: .; CDR3 protein: CASSLGGGSKSEQYF; CDR3 DNA: TGCGCCAGCAGCTTGGGGGGCGGGAGTAAATCCGAGCAGTACTTC
V gene: TRBV5-8; D gene: .; J gene: TRBJ2-1; clone size: .; CDR3 protein: CASSLIASRNEQFF; CDR3 DNA: TGTGCCAGCAGCTTGATAGCTAGCAGGAATGAGCAGTTCTTC